One sample yielded the 5 T cell receptor beta chains listed below, sequenced in a study of low-dose radiotherapy and immunotherapy resistance in tumors. The time point was: before trial treatment. Covering alpha and beta chains, TRAV- and TRBV-specific primers were used for the first-strand cDNA. With a constant-region primer and a V-primer adapter, TCRs were subjected to approximately 18 PCR cycles of amplification. One entry per CDR3 protein results from TCRdb running MiXCR on the reads. This repertoire shows 80,000 to 90,000 distinct CDR3 sequences, roughly a sixth found once; its top ten account for roughly 2.8%. Here the sequenced sample was PBMCs, taken before treatment. Every receptor here comes from a male donor with prostate cancer.

This clonotype has a count of ten or more. This sequence joins TRBV20-1 and TRBJ2-3, with 15 nucleotides matching TRBD2. The germline CDR1 and CDR2 sequences are DFQATT and SNEGSKA (reference sequence). The CDR3 totals 18 residues. V lost 0 bases, J lost 4 bases, and 8 bases stayed unmatched. The CDR3 loop reads CSARDTLGLAGGSDTQYF. CDR3 nucleotide sequence: TGCAGTGCTAGAGATACCCTCGGACTAGCGGGGGGGTCAGATACGCAGTATTTT.

This clonotype came up many times. The chain joins TRBV18 to TRBJ2-7; 11 bases are a match to TRBD1. Germline lookup yields CDR1 KGHSH and CDR2 LQKENI. This CDR3 contains 13 residues. The junction had 3 bases not matched to a gene; V was cut back by 6 bases and J by 5 bases. The CDR3 loop reads CASSGQGAHEQYF. The CDR3 DNA reads TGTGCCAGCTCTGGACAGGGGGCCCACGAGCAGTACTTC.

This clonotype has ten or more counts. The V gene is TRBV13, the J gene TRBJ1-1, with D unclear. V was shortened by 0 bases and J by 0 bases, with 5 bases between the two germline ends. The CDR3 spans 14 residues. Germline CDR1 is PRHDT and CDR2 is FYEKMQ (reference sequence). The CDR3 nucleotides are TGTGCCAGCAGCTTAGGCCCCGTGAACACTGAAGCTTTCTTT. Protein sequence: CASSLGPVNTEAFF.

This clonotype occurred many times. This chain uses TRBV5-1 with TRBJ1-1, with D perhaps matching TRBD1 (5 bases). Germline CDR1 and CDR2: SGHRS and YFSETQ. V was clipped by 5 bases and J by 0 bases, with 14 bases between them. The CDR3 covers 15 residues. CDR3 nucleotide sequence: TGCGCCAGCAGGGTGGGCTTACAGGTGAACACTGAAGCTTTCTTT. Translation: CASRVGLQVNTEAFF.

This clonotype was seen ten or more times. This sequence joins TRBV9 and TRBJ2-3; 8 bases align to TRBD1. This CDR3 contains 14 residues. The ends lost 5 bases at V and 4 bases at J; junction bases unmatched: 6. The germline gives CDR1 SGDLS, CDR2 YYNGEE. CDR3 sequence reads: CASSLTGEADTQYF. The CDR3 nucleotides are TGTGCCAGCAGTCTGACAGGGGAAGCAGATACGCAGTATTTT.